What follows are 12 T cell receptor beta chains derived from one specimen sequenced in a study of T cell repertoires in cytomegalovirus infection. TCRdb itself ran the reads through MiXCR, one entry per CDR3 protein. The data show approximately 500,000 distinct CDR3 sequences, with more than 30% seen just once and roughly a sixth held by the top ten. Their recognized antigens are unknown. The sample consisted of cultured PBMCs, taken from culture after CMV antigen stimulation. These receptors all stem from a human donor in good health (CMV status not recorded). Some clones in this sample may be carry-over from other donors' samples.

This clonotype was picked up a small number of times. This rearrangement joins TRBV11-2 to TRBJ2-7; possibly TRBD1 or TRBD2 for D (6 bases each). This CDR3 has 14 residues. Germline CDR1 SGHAT, CDR2 FQNNGV. V lost 3 bases to trimming and J lost 4 bases, with 13 bases between them. Here the CDR3 reads CASSFGGLGYEQYF. DNA for the CDR3: TGTGCCAGCAGCTTCGGGGGCCTCGGATACGAGCAGTACTTC.

This clonotype was counted many times. The CDR3 loop reads CASSLQGTGGVELFF. Written as DNA, the CDR3 is TGTGCCAGCAGCTTACAGGGGACAGGGGGCGTGGAACTGTTTTTT. The V call is TRBV7-2, the J call TRBJ1-4, with 12 bases lining up with TRBD1. The CDR3 is 15 amino acids. Trimming at V came to 2 bases and at J to 12 bases, leaving 7 bases not matched to a gene. The germline gives CDR1 SGHTA, CDR2 FQGNSA.

The gene calls are TRBV24-1 and TRBJ2-1; 9 positions agree with TRBD2. Germline loops: CDR1 KGHDR, CDR2 SFDVKD. The CDR3 length is 15 residues. Trimming cost V 5 bases and J 9 bases; bases outside gene matches: 10. The CDR3 loop reads CATSGLPGLAGEQFF. The CDR3 DNA reads TGTGCCACCAGTGGCCTCCCGGGACTAGCAGGTGAGCAGTTCTTC.

In this sample, this clonotype turned up many times. The rearrangement links TRBV7-2 to TRBJ2-7, with TRBD2 identical over 12 bases. There are 18 residues in the CDR3. With V trimmed by 1 base and J by 1 base, 8 bases remained unmatched. Germline loops: CDR1 SGHTA, CDR2 FQGNSA. As DNA, the CDR3 is TGTGCCAGCAGCTTAGTTTCTAGCGGGAGGGCCGGGTCCTACGAGCAGTACGTC. This encodes CASSLVSSGRAGSYEQYV.

This clonotype has a handful of counts. The chain uses TRBV7-2 and TRBJ1-3; D gene ambiguous. Germline values: CDR1 SGHTA, CDR2 FQGNSA. The CDR3 spans 15 residues. V gave up 3 bases and J gave up 2 bases, with 11 bases separating them. The CDR3 DNA follows: TGTGCCAGCAGCTTCTATGGGAGTCCTGGAAACACCATATATTTT. Translation gives CASSFYGSPGNTIYF.

The genes are TRBV7-9 and TRBJ2-1, with 8 bases that match TRBD1. Germline lookup yields CDR1 SEHNR and CDR2 FQNEAQ (reference sequence). This CDR3 has 12 amino acids. V was clipped by 6 bases and J by 10 bases; unmatched bases: 5. CDR3 DNA: TGTGCCAGCAGAGGGACAGGCGGGGAGCAGTTCTTC. Its protein product is CASRGTGGEQFF.

This rearrangement joins TRBV28 to TRBJ2-1; D possibly corresponds to TRBD2 (5 bases). Germline V lookup: CDR1 MDHEN, CDR2 SYDVKM. V was trimmed by 6 bases and J by 10 bases, leaving 13 bases between them. This CDR3 has 12 residues. CDR3 bases: TGTGCCAGCAGCAACCGGGGTCTGGAGCAGTTCTTC. This encodes CASSNRGLEQFF.

The chain employs TRBV28 and TRBJ2-5, with D maybe TRBD1 (6 bases). Trimming pared 2 bases from V and 0 bases from J, leaving 13 bases between. CDR1 and CDR2 from the germline V gene are MDHEN and SYDVKM. The CDR3 runs 16 residues. Here the CDR3 reads CASSLVGRGDQETQYF. The CDR3 nucleotides read TGTGCCAGCAGTTTAGTGGGCAGGGGCGACCAAGAGACCCAGTACTTC.

Points on this clonotype: A much more abundant neighbour one base away suggests this may be a read error. The chain is built from TRBV7-3 and TRBJ1-5; maybe TRBD1 (5 bases). Germline V gives CDR1 SGHTA, CDR2 FQGTGA. This CDR3 is 13 amino acids long. Trimming shortened V by 5 bases and J by 5 bases, and 10 bases separated the two germline ends. CDR3 DNA sequence: TGTGCCAGCAGCGCGGGACCCGATCAGCCCCAGCATTTT. Protein: CASSAGPDQPQHF.

The chain recombines TRBV19 with TRBJ1-2; D is unresolved. Germline values: CDR1 LNHDA, CDR2 SQIVND (reference sequence). The CDR3 totals 19 residues. The V gene lost 4 bases and the J gene lost 0 bases, with 24 bases spanning the gap. In DNA, the CDR3 is TGTGCCAGTAGTAGTGAGGAGGCTGGCCGAATTGTGCCTAACTATGGCTACACCTTC. Protein sequence: CASSSEEAGRIVPNYGYTF. Looking up the rest from reference TRBV19 and TRBJ1-2 gives the full variable domain: DGGITQSPKYLFRKEGQNVTLSCEQNLNHDAMYWYRQDPGQGLRLIYYSQIVNDFQKGDIAEGYSVSREKKESFPLTVTSAQKNPTAFYLCASSSEEAGRIVPNYGYTFGSGTRLTVV.

This clonotype showed up just once. This chain uses TRBV4-3 with TRBJ1-1, with 7 bases matching TRBD1. The V and J ends lost 3 bases and 0 bases, in that order; junction bases with no gene match: 4. The CDR3 covers 15 residues. Germline V gene data show CDR1 as LGHNA and CDR2 as YSLEER. CDR3 residues: CASSHRQGMNTEAFF. CDR3 nucleotide sequence: TGCGCCAGCAGCCATAGACAGGGTATGAACACTGAAGCTTTCTTT.

This clonotype was counted only a few times. The CDR3 DNA reads TGTGCCAGCAGCCAAGACGGACCAGGGCCAGATACGCAGTATTTT. Its translation: CASSQDGPGPDTQYF. This chain uses TRBV4-2 with TRBJ2-3; a weak D match, TRBD1 (5 bases). This CDR3 is built from 15 residues. Germline V lookup: CDR1 LGHNA, CDR2 YNFKEQ. Trimming pared 0 bases from V and 4 bases from J, leaving 11 bases between.